This TCR beta chain was obtained from a study of blood T cell repertoires in COVID-19. Whole-study context: There were acute and convalescent COVID-19 samples, and they came from the United States, Italy and Spain.

The trim removed 5 bases at V and 5 bases at J, leaving 18 bases unmatched. The CDR3 has 17 amino acids. CDR1 is GTSNPN and CDR2 is SVGIG in the germline V gene (reference sequence). Sequencing was performed with immunoSEQ multiplex PCR; in TCRdb, only in-frame clones are kept and a portion is missing. The sample has fewer than 200,000 clones, around 85% seen once. This sequence originates from a man aged 55 to 70 who had recovered from COVID-19. Material: peripheral blood. The chain joins TRBV30 to TRBJ1-1; the match to TRBD1 covers 9 bases. The CDR3 nucleotides are TGTGCCTGGGGTCTAATATTACAGGGGGCGAAGGGAACTGAAGCTTTCTTT. This translates into CAWGLILQGAKGTEAFF.